This is a list of T cell receptor beta chains from one sample in a study of blood T cell repertoires in COVID-19. TCRdb keeps only in-frame clones here, not all; method: immunoSEQ multiplex PCR. The repertoire has about 89,000 clones, more than 80% of them found once; the top ten carry about 19%. The source material was peripheral blood. The origin of the receptors is an elderly woman with acute or convalescent COVID-19. The CDR3 runs from the conserved cysteine through the conserved F or W. A D gene is named only where the DNA matches it firmly. Clone sizes are given selectively: once, few, many, or a class where the clone is expanded.

size: .; J: TRBJ2-1; V: TRBV30; D: .; length: 12; DNA: TGTGCAACTGACCGACTAGGCTATGAGCAGTTCTTC; CDR3: CATDRLGYEQFF
size: .; J: TRBJ1-1; V: TRBV12-5; D: .; length: 11; DNA: TGTGCTAGTGGTTCAGGTAGGGAAGCTTTCTTT; CDR3: CASGSGREAFF
size: .; J: TRBJ2-7; V: TRBV5-1; D: .; length: 13; DNA: TGCGCCAGCCCCCAGCGGATCTCCTACGAGCAGTACTTC; CDR3: CASPQRISYEQYF
size: .; J: TRBJ1-2; V: TRBV5-6; D: TRBD1; length: 15; DNA: TGTGCCAGCAGCCGATTCGACAGGGTGCAGGCCGTCTACACCTTC; CDR3: CASSRFDRVQAVYTF
size: once; J: TRBJ1-1; V: TRBV5-1; D: .; length: 15; DNA: TGCGCCAGCAGCTTGCTCGGGGAGGGCAACACTGAAGCTTTCTTT; CDR3: CASSLLGEGNTEAFF
size: .; J: TRBJ2-7; V: TRBV7-2; D: TRBD2; length: 14; DNA: TGTGCCAGCAGCTTTCCTAGCGGGAGTTTGGAGCAGTACTTC; CDR3: CASSFPSGSLEQYF
size: .; J: TRBJ1-1; V: TRBV5-1; D: TRBD1; length: 14; DNA: TGCGCCAGCAGCTTAGGACAGGGGTACACTGAAGCTTTCTTT; CDR3: CASSLGQGYTEAFF
size: .; J: TRBJ2-7; V: TRBV9; D: .; length: 15; DNA: TGTGCCAGCAGCTTCGACCCGGGGAGTTCCTACGAGCAGTACTTC; CDR3: CASSFDPGSSYEQYF
size: .; J: TRBJ2-1; V: TRBV12-5; D: .; length: 15; DNA: TGTGCTAGTGGGTCTAGCGCTCGGTCCTACAATGAGCAGTTCTTC; CDR3: CASGSSARSYNEQFF
size: .; J: TRBJ1-2; V: TRBV2; D: .; length: 14; DNA: TGTGCCAAGCGGGGGGGAAGGGGAGGCTATGGCTACACCTTC; CDR3: CAKRGGRGGYGYTF
size: .; J: TRBJ2-2; V: TRBV30; D: .; length: 13; DNA: TGTGCCTGGGGGGAGCGGCTGACCGGGGAGCTGTTTTTT; CDR3: CAWGERLTGELFF
size: .; J: TRBJ2-3; V: TRBV7-2; D: TRBD2; length: 15; DNA: TGTGCCAGCAGCCGGCTAGCGGGAGCCACAGATACGCAGTATTTT; CDR3: CASSRLAGATDTQYF
size: .; J: TRBJ1-1; V: TRBV15; D: .; length: 14; DNA: TGTGCCACCTCTTTTGGCAGGGAGAACACTGAAGCTTTCTTT; CDR3: CATSFGRENTEAFF
size: .; J: TRBJ1-1; V: TRBV3-1/TRBV3-2; D: .; length: 12; DNA: TGTGCCAGCAGCCCAGGGGAGACTGAAGCTTTCTTT; CDR3: CASSPGETEAFF
size: .; J: TRBJ2-1; V: TRBV4-1; D: .; length: 14; DNA: TGCGCCAGCAGCCCGGCATGGGGCGAGAATGAGCAGTTCTTC; CDR3: CASSPAWGENEQFF
size: once; J: TRBJ2-5; V: TRBV3-1/TRBV3-2; D: TRBD1; length: 14; DNA: TGTGCCAGCAGCCCTAACAGGGGCACAGAGACCCAGTACTTC; CDR3: CASSPNRGTETQYF
size: .; J: TRBJ2-3; V: TRBV6-2/TRBV6-3; D: .; length: 16; DNA: TGTGCCAGCAGTTACGGGTTGGTCGGGAGCACAGATACGCAGTATTTT; CDR3: CASSYGLVGSTDTQYF
size: .; J: TRBJ1-2; V: TRBV11-2; D: .; length: 13; DNA: TGTGCCAGCAGCGTACAGGGAAACTATGGCTACACCTTC; CDR3: CASSVQGNYGYTF
size: .; J: TRBJ1-5; V: TRBV7-2; D: TRBD1; length: 15; DNA: TGTGCCAGCAGCCAGACAGGGCCTAGCAATCAGCCCCAGCATTTT; CDR3: CASSQTGPSNQPQHF
size: .; J: TRBJ1-5; V: TRBV19; D: TRBD1; length: 16; DNA: TGTGCCAGCGGGGCCCCTCGGGACAGGGGGTTTCAGCCCCAGCATTTT; CDR3: CASGAPRDRGFQPQHF
size: few; J: TRBJ2-1; V: TRBV19; D: TRBD2; length: 15; DNA: TGTGCCAGTAGGAGTAGACTAGCGGTCTACAATGAGCAGTTCTTC; CDR3: CASRSRLAVYNEQFF
size: .; J: TRBJ2-5; V: TRBV7-6; D: .; length: 14; DNA: TGTGCCAGCAGCTTCAGGGGTCAAAGGGAGACCCAGTACTTC; CDR3: CASSFRGQRETQYF
size: .; J: TRBJ2-1; V: TRBV3-1/TRBV3-2; D: TRBD2; length: 12; DNA: TGTGCCAGCAGCAAGGGACTAGCCGCGCAGTTCTTC; CDR3: CASSKGLAAQFF
size: few; J: TRBJ1-5; V: TRBV30; D: TRBD1; length: 14; DNA: TGTGCCTGGAGTGTAGAGGGGGCTTATCAGCCCCAGCATTTT; CDR3: CAWSVEGAYQPQHF